This T cell receptor beta chain was recorded in a study of T-cell reconstitution after alpha-beta-depleted transplantation in children. The germline CDR1 and CDR2 sequences are SGHRS and YFSETQ. V lost 7 bases, J lost 2 bases, and 19 bases lay in between. The CDR3 loop spans 15 amino acids. Unique molecular identifiers were incorporated during preparation of the TCRbeta library. TCRdb redid the calling of the PCR reads with MiXCR, one entry per CDR3 protein. Of 250,000 to 350,000 distinct CDR3 sequences in the sample, approximately 9.6% are singletons; the top ten hold around 10%. The chain has TRBV5-1 and TRBJ2-7, with a weak D call TRBD1 (6 bases). The receptor's source is a human donor who donated a stem cell graft to a child with SCID. The sample here was PBMCs from the stem cell graft donor, taken from the stem cell graft. CDR3 in amino acids: CASRQYREGAYEQYF. The CDR3 DNA reads TGCGCCAGCCGCCAATACAGGGAAGGGGCCTACGAGCAGTACTTC.